The rows below give T cell receptor beta chains drawn from one sample of a study of blood T cells in healthy people across ages. TCRdb recomputed calls from the 5' RACE reads with MiXCR, one row per CDR3 protein. Of hundreds of thousands of distinct CDR3 sequences in the sample, 22% were seen once. The sample comprised blood. The receptor set was obtained from a man between 65 and 85 years old in good health. CDR3s include the opening cysteine and the closing phenylalanine or tryptophan. D genes are given only for firm matches. Some rows mark clone size as missing; the rest say once, few, many or name a class of expanded clone.

length	D	V	size	J	CDR3	DNA
13	TRBD1	TRBV18	few	TRBJ1-1	CASSPDQDREAFF	TGTGCCAGCTCACCGGATCAGGACAGGGAAGCTTTCTTT
14	NA	TRBV6-6	NA	TRBJ1-5	CASNSGRRNQPQHF	TGTGCCAGCAACTCCGGACGCCGGAATCAGCCCCAGCATTTT
15	NA	TRBV2	NA	TRBJ2-1	CATKEGDLPKNGQFF	TGTGCCACCAAAGAGGGAGACCTCCCGAAGAATGGGCAGTTCTTC
14	NA	TRBV12-3/TRBV12-4	NA	TRBJ2-3	CACSLGLSTDTQYF	TGTGCCTGCAGTTTAGGTTTGAGCACAGATACGCAGTATTTT
13	NA	TRBV3-1	NA	TRBJ2-2	CASSQEGTGELFF	TGTGCCAGCAGCCAAGAGGGTACCGGGGAGCTGTTTTTT
13	NA	TRBV28	NA	TRBJ1-2	CASSFRGAGGYTF	TGTGCCAGCAGTTTCCGGGGCGCGGGCGGCTACACCTTC
16	NA	TRBV4-1	many	TRBJ2-6	CASSPAAHSGANVLTF	TGCGCCAGCAGCCCGGCGGCCCACTCTGGGGCCAACGTCCTGACTTTC
10	NA	TRBV2	NA	TRBJ2-3	CATGLDTQYF	TGTGCCACCGGACTTGATACGCAGTATTTT
14	NA	TRBV2	NA	TRBJ1-2	CASSREQINYGYTF	TGTGCCAGCAGTAGGGAACAGATTAACTATGGCTACACCTTC
17	NA	TRBV28	few	TRBJ1-3	CASSPRREISSGNTIYF	TGTGCCAGCAGCCCCCGCAGGGAAATCAGCTCTGGAAACACCATATATTTT
12	NA	TRBV29-1	NA	TRBJ2-2	CSAGHFTGELFF	TGCAGCGCTGGGCATTTCACCGGGGAGCTGTTTTTT
16	NA	TRBV19	NA	TRBJ2-3	CASSTLRTRGTDTQYF	TGTGCCAGTAGTACGTTACGGACACGGGGCACAGATACGCAGTATTTT
16	NA	TRBV3-1	few	TRBJ1-6	CASSQESSRENSPLHF	TGTGCCAGCAGCCAAGAGTCTTCACGGGAAAATTCACCCCTCCACTTT
15	TRBD1	TRBV6-2/TRBV6-3	few	TRBJ2-5	CASRRTGVTQETQYF	TGTGCCAGCAGGAGGACAGGGGTCACCCAAGAGACCCAGTACTTC
15	NA	TRBV3-1	NA	TRBJ2-5	CASSYKGTGQETQYF	TGTGCCAGCAGCTATAAGGGAACAGGGCAAGAGACCCAGTACTTC
16	NA	TRBV5-1	NA	TRBJ1-2	CASSLYGQGTNYGYTF	TGCGCCAGCAGCTTGTACGGGCAGGGCACTAACTATGGCTACACCTTC
13	NA	TRBV20-1	few	TRBJ2-1	CSARYGSYNEQFF	TGCAGTGCTAGATACGGATCCTACAATGAGCAGTTCTTC
17	NA	TRBV10-3	many	TRBJ2-2	CAIREGNARASTGELFF	TGTGCCATCAGGGAAGGGAACGCGCGGGCCAGCACCGGGGAGCTGTTTTTT
15	TRBD1	TRBV25-1	NA	TRBJ1-4	CASTKQGAANEKLFF	TGTGCCAGCACGAAACAGGGGGCTGCTAATGAAAAACTGTTTTTT
14	TRBD2	TRBV20-1	NA	TRBJ2-5	CSARHSGSWETQYF	TGCAGTGCTAGGCATAGCGGGAGTTGGGAGACCCAGTACTTC
15	TRBD1	TRBV10-3	NA	TRBJ1-5	CAISEPDRGDQPQHF	TGTGCCATCAGTGAGCCCGACAGGGGGGATCAGCCCCAGCATTTT
9	NA	TRBV29-1	NA	TRBJ2-7	CSAPYEQYF	TGCAGCGCCCCCTACGAGCAGTACTTC
17	NA	TRBV7-9	few	TRBJ2-5	CASSPRGSTVYQETQYF	TGTGCCAGCAGCCCTCGGGGGAGTACCGTGTACCAAGAGACCCAGTACTTC
17	NA	TRBV10-3	NA	TRBJ2-1	CAISGSRGPITYNEQFF	TGTGCCATCAGTGGATCAAGGGGTCCCATAACCTACAATGAGCAGTTCTTC
16	NA	TRBV18	NA	TRBJ1-5	CASSPRVEIGNQPQHF	TGTGCCAGCTCACCACGGGTGGAGATAGGAAATCAGCCCCAGCATTTT
11	NA	TRBV30	NA	TRBJ2-2	CAWRVTGELFF	TGTGCCTGGAGAGTTACCGGGGAGCTGTTTTTT
15	TRBD1	TRBV11-2	NA	TRBJ2-7	CASSAQGRFSHEQYF	TGTGCCAGCAGCGCACAGGGGCGGTTTTCCCACGAGCAGTACTTC
17	TRBD2	TRBV10-2	NA	TRBJ2-3	CASRVSGRRISTDTQYF	TGCGCCAGCAGAGTTAGCGGGCGGAGGATCAGCACAGATACGCAGTATTTT
15	NA	TRBV6-2/TRBV6-3	NA	TRBJ1-3	CANTHRQSSGNTIYF	TGTGCCAACACCCACCGACAGAGCTCTGGAAACACCATATATTTT
14	NA	TRBV10-3	NA	TRBJ2-3	CAITGTSKTDTQYF	TGTGCCATAACCGGGACCTCAAAAACAGATACGCAGTATTTT
13	NA	TRBV29-1	few	TRBJ1-6	CSVKSDRNSPLHF	TGCAGCGTGAAGAGTGACAGGAATTCACCCCTCCACTTT
16	NA	TRBV18	few	TRBJ1-4	CASSPTAPISPEKLFF	TGTGCCAGCTCACCCACCGCCCCAATAAGCCCTGAAAAACTGTTTTTT
14	NA	TRBV5-1	many	TRBJ1-4	CASSLAGTDEKLFF	TGCGCCAGCAGCCTCGCGGGGACCGATGAAAAACTGTTTTTT
17	NA	TRBV12-3/TRBV12-4	few	TRBJ1-5	CASSFGPISNSNQPQHF	TGTGCCAGCAGTTTTGGGCCGATATCTAATAGCAATCAGCCCCAGCATTTT
14	TRBD1	TRBV15	NA	TRBJ1-1	CATSRGDRNTEAFF	TGTGCCACCAGCAGAGGGGACAGAAACACTGAAGCTTTCTTT
15	TRBD1	TRBV6-2/TRBV6-3	few	TRBJ2-7	CASSPSGTVPYEQYF	TGTGCCAGCAGTCCCTCCGGGACAGTCCCCTACGAGCAGTACTTC
15	NA	TRBV6-5	once	TRBJ2-5	CASSYSGQSTETQYF	TGTGCCAGCAGTTACTCTGGGCAGAGTACGGAGACCCAGTACTTC
15	TRBD1	TRBV5-1	NA	TRBJ2-6	CASSDRVAGANVLTF	TGCGCCAGCAGCGACAGGGTGGCTGGGGCCAACGTCCTGACTTTC
14	NA	TRBV7-2	few	TRBJ2-7	CASSLARVTYEQYF	TGTGCCAGCAGCTTAGCCAGGGTAACCTACGAGCAGTACTTC
14	TRBD2	TRBV5-4	NA	TRBJ2-1	CACSWRGGVDEQFF	TGTGCCTGCAGCTGGAGGGGAGGGGTTGATGAGCAGTTCTTC
14	NA	TRBV9	NA	TRBJ2-5	CASSASDHQETRYF	TGTGCCAGCAGCGCCTCGGACCACCAAGAGACCCGGTACTTC
16	TRBD2	TRBV3-1	few	TRBJ2-5	CASSQDLRGGPRTQYF	TGTGCCAGCAGCCAAGATCTGCGGGGGGGTCCCCGGACCCAGTACTTC
13	NA	TRBV19	NA	TRBJ1-2	CASREQGAYGYTF	TGTGCCAGTAGAGAACAGGGAGCCTATGGCTACACCTTC
11	NA	TRBV19	few	TRBJ2-1	CASSALNEQFF	TGTGCCAGTAGCGCGCTAAATGAGCAGTTCTTC
16	NA	TRBV7-3	NA	TRBJ1-2	CASSLRRDPSPYGYTF	TGTGCCAGCAGCTTAAGAAGGGACCCAAGCCCCTATGGCTACACCTTC
16	NA	TRBV6-2/TRBV6-3	few	TRBJ2-5	CAVRGQLLRKQETQYF	TGTGCTGTCAGGGGCCAACTCCTCCGGAAACAAGAGACCCAGTACTTC
19	TRBD1	TRBV27	NA	TRBJ1-5	CASRVPGQGAVYSNQPQHF	TGTGCCAGCAGGGTACCGGGACAGGGGGCGGTTTATAGCAATCAGCCCCAGCATTTT
15	NA	TRBV11-2	few	TRBJ1-1	CASSQLVGANTEAFF	TGTGCCAGCAGCCAATTGGTTGGGGCGAACACTGAAGCTTTCTTT
14	TRBD2	TRBV6-6	NA	TRBJ2-5	CASRWTSAQETQYF	TGTGCCAGCAGGTGGACTAGCGCTCAAGAGACCCAGTACTTC
16	NA	TRBV3-1	NA	TRBJ2-1	CASSQEVGSNHNEQFF	TGTGCCAGCAGCCAAGAGGTGGGGAGCAATCACAATGAGCAGTTCTTC
13	TRBD1	TRBV7-2	NA	TRBJ2-1	CASSPDRHSKQFF	TGTGCCAGCAGCCCGGACAGGCATAGTAAGCAGTTCTTC
14	TRBD2	TRBV20-1	many	TRBJ2-1	CSAGGLAGDNEQFF	TGCAGTGCTGGGGGACTAGCGGGAGATAATGAGCAGTTCTTC
15	NA	TRBV18	NA	TRBJ2-5	CASSALAGTQETQYF	TGTGCCAGCTCAGCCCTTGCGGGGACCCAAGAGACCCAGTACTTC
12	NA	TRBV29-1	NA	TRBJ2-2	CSVETSSGELFF	TGCAGCGTTGAAACTAGTTCCGGGGAGCTGTTTTTT